Presented here are 32 T cell receptor beta chains from one specimen sequenced in a study of T-cell reconstitution after alpha-beta-depleted transplantation in children. Molecular barcoding with unique molecular identifiers was used for the TCRbeta library. TCRdb independently ran MiXCR on the PCR reads; one entry per CDR3 protein. The table shows 330,000 or so distinct CDR3 sequences, with 10% occurring only once. The material sequenced was PBMCs, taken before TCRalphabeta/CD19-depleted stem cell transplant. The receptor set was obtained from a boy less than two years old with acute myeloid leukemia, due to receive a stem cell transplant.

This clonotype was observed at least ten times. CDR3 in DNA: TGTGCCATCAGTTCCGGGGTTCCCATCTCTGGAAACACCATATATTTT. Its protein product is CAISSGVPISGNTIYF. The chain links TRBV10-3 to TRBJ1-3; D is unclear. The germline V gene has CDR1 ENHRY and CDR2 SYGVKD. The CDR3 runs to 16 residues. V shed 5 bases and J shed 0 bases, with 14 bases lying between them.

This clonotype was observed a few times. This chain links TRBV19 with TRBJ1-5, with TRBD1 as a possible D gene (5 bases). V lost 3 bases and J lost 2, with 20 bases in between. This CDR3 is built from 18 residues. CDR1 is LNHDA, CDR2 SQIVND, per germline (reference sequence). In DNA form, the CDR3 reads TGTGCCAGTAGTATTAGAAGAATCAGCAGGGAGGGCAATCAGCCCCAGCATTTT. Encoded protein: CASSIRRISREGNQPQHF.

This clonotype has at least ten counts. V is TRBV12-3 or TRBV12-4 and J is TRBJ2-7, with no clear D. The CDR3 sequence is 12 residues long. V gave up 3 bases and J gave up 4 bases, with 7 bases separating them. This chain's CDR3 is CASSFSHYEQYF. The CDR3 DNA reads TGTGCCAGCAGTTTCTCCCATTACGAGCAGTACTTC.

This clonotype was picked up many times. The chain joins TRBV27 to TRBJ1-1; D is unclear. The ends were cut back, 8 bases at V and 3 bases at J, with 13 bases in the middle. The CDR3 consists of 13 residues. Germline V lookup: CDR1 MNHEY, CDR2 SMNVEV (reference sequence). The CDR3 loop reads CASSGQADTEAFF. CDR3 sequence (DNA): TGTGCCAGCTCCGGGCAAGCGGACACTGAAGCTTTCTTT.

This clonotype was observed at least ten times. In nucleotides, the CDR3 is TGCAGTGCTGTGACTAGCTCTGGTGAGCAGTTCTTC. As protein: CSAVTSSGEQFF. The chain links TRBV20-1 to TRBJ2-1; 7 positions match TRBD2. Germline CDR1 reads DFQATT; CDR2 reads SNEGSKA (reference sequence). The V segment lost 5 bases and the J segment 9 bases; nucleotides outside the gene matches: 7. CDR3 length: 12 residues.

The sample holds many counts of this clonotype. CDR3 in amino acids: CASSLFRNEQYF. The CDR3 region has the DNA TGTGCCAGCAGCTTATTCAGGAACGAGCAGTACTTC. The chain couples TRBV7-9 to TRBJ2-7, with unresolved D. From germline, CDR1 is SEHNR and CDR2 FQNEAQ (reference sequence). The V gene lost 2 bases and the J gene lost 5 bases, with 7 bases spanning the gap. The CDR3 loop spans 12 amino acids.

This clonotype was counted at least ten times. The chain combines TRBV5-1 with TRBJ2-3, with TRBD2 as a possible D gene (5 bases). The CDR3 runs to 13 residues. V was cut by 3 bases and J by 2 bases, with 7 bases left in between. The V gene's germline CDR1 is SGHRS and CDR2 YFSETQ. The CDR3 protein is CASSSGDTDTQYF. CDR3 coding DNA: TGCGCCAGCAGCTCCGGGGACACAGATACGCAGTATTTT.

Comments on this clonotype: A much larger clonotype is one base distant, so this may be a read error. The chain uses TRBV3-1 and TRBJ2-2, with 11 bases aligning to TRBD2. The germline gives CDR1 LGHDT, CDR2 YNNKEL (reference sequence). CDR3 length: 15 amino acids. The CDR3 DNA follows: TGTGCCAGCAGCCTACGACTAGCGGGGACCGGGGAGCCGTTTTTT. Translating gives CASSLRLAGTGEPFF.

This clonotype showed up many times. This chain uses TRBV28 with TRBJ1-4; perhaps TRBD1 as D (5 bases). V dropped 6 bases and J dropped 0 bases, with 14 bases sitting between them. Germline V gene data show CDR1 as MDHEN and CDR2 as SYDVKM. This CDR3 has 16 residues. The CDR3 DNA is TGTGCCAGCAGCCTGTATCAGGGTGCAACTAATGAAAAACTGTTTTTT. Translating gives CASSLYQGATNEKLFF. Complete variable domain (other parts from reference TRBV28 and TRBJ1-4): DVKVTQSSRYLVKRTGEKVFLECVQDMDHENMFWYRQDPGLGLRLIYFSYDVKMKEKGDIPEGYSVSREKKERFSLILESASTNQTSMYLCASSLYQGATNEKLFFGSGTQLSVL.

A few counts support this clonotype. The gene calls are TRBV12-3 or TRBV12-4 and TRBJ2-3; 10 bases are shared with TRBD2. With V trimmed by 2 bases and J by 6 bases, 11 bases remained unmatched. The CDR3 length is 17 residues. CDR3 residues: CASSLRVAGGHPDTQYF. The CDR3 bases are TGTGCCAGCAGTTTAAGGGTAGCGGGGGGCCACCCCGATACGCAGTATTTT.

This clonotype was detected a few times. The rearrangement joins TRBV12-3 or TRBV12-4 to TRBJ2-7; D uncertain. The V end lost 6 bases, the J end lost 2 bases, and 11 bases lay between the germline ends. CDR3 length equals 13 residues. The CDR3 DNA reads as TGTGCCAGCAGCCGCGGAATTACCTACGAGCAGTACTTC. Protein sequence: CASSRGITYEQYF.

This clonotype was counted at least ten times. The V and J genes are TRBV14 and TRBJ1-4; the D is unclear. V was trimmed by 6 bases and J by 7 bases, leaving 15 bases between them. CDR1 is SGHDN and CDR2 is FVKESK in the germline V gene. The CDR3 is 14 amino acids. The CDR3 is CASSPTGYGEKLFF. In nucleotides, the CDR3 is TGTGCCAGCAGTCCCACGGGGTACGGTGAAAAACTGTTTTTT.

This chain uses TRBV19 with TRBJ1-6, with D maybe TRBD1 (6 bases). Trimming pared 8 bases from V and 6 bases from J, leaving 29 bases between. This CDR3 has 19 amino acids. Germline CDR1 LNHDA, CDR2 SQIVND (reference sequence). For the CDR3, the DNA is TGTGCCAGTCCTTCAACCGGGACATCCGATCTTCTCGTTAATTCACCCCTCCACTTT. It yields the protein CASPSTGTSDLLVNSPLHF.

This clonotype was observed many times. This rearrangement joins TRBV11-2 to TRBJ2-1, with D unresolved. Germline CDR1 SGHAT, CDR2 FQNNGV. Trimming shortened V by 3 bases and J by 6 bases, and 6 bases separated the two germline ends. This CDR3 has 12 amino acids. CDR3 loop: CASSFRGNEQFF. The CDR3 bases are TGTGCCAGCAGCTTTCGAGGCAATGAGCAGTTCTTC.

This clonotype was seen a handful of times. The V and J genes are TRBV4-2 and TRBJ2-7, with a possible D match to TRBD2 (6 bases). V lost 4 bases, J lost 5 bases, and 15 bases lay in between. Germline V gene lookup returns CDR1 LGHNA and CDR2 YNFKEQ. The CDR3 is made up of 14 amino acids. The CDR3 coding sequence is TGTGCCAGCAGCCGCACGATCCCGGGAGACGAGCAGTACTTC. Translating it yields CASSRTIPGDEQYF.

This clonotype was counted at least ten times. The rearrangement uses TRBV29-1 and TRBJ2-5; tentatively, D is TRBD1 (6 bases). Per germline, CDR1 SQVTM and CDR2 ANQGSEA. V was shortened by 5 bases and J by 1 base, with 17 bases between the two germline ends. This CDR3 is built from 15 residues. CDR3 in amino acids: CSVTSDRSSQETQYF. The CDR3 DNA reads TGCAGCGTTACATCCGACAGGAGCTCCCAAGAGACCCAGTACTTC.

This clonotype was seen repeatedly, ten times or more. V gene TRBV3-1 combines with J gene TRBJ2-7; D call uncertain. Per the germline V gene, CDR1 is LGHDT and CDR2 is YNNKEL (reference sequence). Between the trimmed V and J ends, which lost 0 bases and 2 bases, there was a span of 11 bases. The CDR3 is made up of 15 amino acids. CDR3: CASSQEGGLPYEQYF. In nucleotides, the CDR3 is TGTGCCAGCAGCCAAGAAGGTGGTTTACCCTACGAGCAGTACTTC.

In its sample, this clonotype was seen a few times. Written as DNA, the CDR3 is TGTGCCAGCAGTTCTAGCGGGGGGGCCCCCGGGGAGCTGTTTTTT. This translates into CASSSSGGAPGELFF. The V call is TRBV28, the J call TRBJ2-2; 12 bases line up with TRBD2. The V gene end was trimmed by 4 bases and the J gene end by 6 bases; junction bases not matched to a gene: 3. CDR1 and CDR2 (germline): MDHEN, SYDVKM. This CDR3 has 15 amino acids.

Ten or more counts support this clonotype. V gene TRBV7-8 combines with J gene TRBJ2-7, with 7 bases matching TRBD1. The J segment lost 4 bases and the V segment lost 7 bases, leaving 7 bases of the junction unmatched. The CDR3 length is 13 residues. CDR1 and CDR2 from the germline V gene are SGHVS and FQNEAQ. In DNA, the CDR3 is TGTGCCAGCACGAGCGGCAGGGGGTACGAGCAGTACTTC. Residues: CASTSGRGYEQYF.

This clonotype occurred many times. The gene calls are TRBV7-2 and TRBJ2-2; a possible D gene is TRBD1 (6 bases). Germline V gene sequence: CDR1 SGHTA, CDR2 FQGNSA. The CDR3 has 17 residues. V was clipped by 3 bases and J by 6 bases, with 20 bases between them. The chain's CDR3 is CASSFGRGALVAGELFF. In DNA form, the CDR3 reads TGTGCCAGCAGCTTTGGCAGGGGAGCTCTTGTCGCCGGGGAGCTGTTTTTT.

The V gene is TRBV24-1, the J gene TRBJ2-1; 10 bases are a match to TRBD2. Germline V gives CDR1 KGHDR, CDR2 SFDVKD. With V trimmed by 4 bases and J by 3 bases, 11 bases remained unmatched. CDR3 length equals 18 residues. CDR3 amino acids: CATSDPKELAGSYNEQFF. CDR3 DNA sequence: TGTGCCACCAGTGACCCAAAGGAACTAGCGGGAAGCTACAATGAGCAGTTCTTC.

The sample holds one count of this clonotype. The chain is built from TRBV12-5 and TRBJ2-1; D ambiguous. The ends were cut back, 0 bases at V and 7 bases at J, with 7 bases in the middle. Germline V CDR1 and CDR2: LGHNT, FRNRAP. The CDR3 sequence is 13 residues long. The CDR3 reads CASGLVQGNEQFF. CDR3 nucleotide sequence: TGTGCTAGTGGTTTGGTACAAGGGAATGAGCAGTTCTTC.

This clonotype was observed many times. This chain uses TRBV9 with TRBJ2-3; no firm D call. This CDR3 comprises 15 residues. The V end was cut by 4 bases, the J end by 4 bases, with 16 bases between. Per the germline V gene, CDR1 is SGDLS and CDR2 is YYNGEE. The CDR3 sequence: CASSTTPREADTQYF. The CDR3 DNA follows: TGTGCCAGCAGCACGACACCTAGGGAAGCAGATACGCAGTATTTT.

The chain has TRBV3-1 and TRBJ2-5, with D perhaps TRBD1 (6 bases). The CDR3 contains 16 residues. Deletions cut 1 base from V and 5 bases from J, with 17 bases between. From germline, CDR1 is LGHDT and CDR2 YNNKEL (reference sequence). CDR3 in DNA: TGTGCCAGCAGCCAAGGGTGGACAGTGGGTTTGGAGACCCAGTACTTC. Translation gives CASSQGWTVGLETQYF.

The chain has TRBV5-6 and TRBJ1-4, with 9 nucleotides matching TRBD1. CDR1 is SGHDT and CDR2 is YYEEEE in the germline V gene. The CDR3 consists of 15 residues. Trimming at V came to 0 bases and at J to 8 bases, leaving 5 bases not matched to a gene. Written as DNA, the CDR3 is TGTGCCAGCAGCTTGGGACAGGGGGTTCAAGAAAAACTGTTTTTT. Its protein is CASSLGQGVQEKLFF.

The table lists this clonotype with many counts. V usage is TRBV5-1 and J usage is TRBJ2-3, with D possibly being TRBD2 (6 bases). Germline V lookup: CDR1 SGHRS, CDR2 YFSETQ. V lost 2 bases and J lost 2, with 12 bases in between. There are 15 residues in the CDR3. CDR3 in DNA: TGCGCCAGCAGCTTCTACCGGGACTCCACAGATACGCAGTATTTT. The encoded protein is CASSFYRDSTDTQYF.

This clonotype was found many times. The chain employs TRBV5-1 and TRBJ2-3, with 12 nucleotides matching TRBD1. The V segment lost 7 bases and the J segment 0 bases; nucleotides outside the gene matches: 12. CDR1 and CDR2 (germline): SGHRS, YFSETQ. This CDR3 has 18 residues. DNA for the CDR3: TGCGCCAGCCGGAAGCGGGACAGGGGGCTTCTAAGCACAGATACGCAGTATTTT. Translated, it gives CASRKRDRGLLSTDTQYF.

In regard to this clonotype: The junction departs from germline at one end; a sequencing error may be responsible. The chain links TRBV28 to TRBJ2-1; 7 bases match TRBD1. This CDR3 contains 14 residues. Looked up from germline, CDR1 is MDHEN and CDR2 is SYDVKM. The CDR3 region is CASSPTQPGQMFVF. CDR3 in DNA: TGTGCCAGCAGTCCTACACAACCGGGACAGATGTTCGTCTTC.

This clonotype was counted many times. The chain has TRBV11-2 and TRBJ2-7; 7 bases agree with TRBD1. J was trimmed by 2 bases and V by 1 base; bases with no gene match: 2. CDR1 and CDR2 (germline): SGHAT, FQNNGV. The CDR3 extends over 14 amino acids. The CDR3 DNA reads as TGTGCCAGCAGCTTAGCGACAGGGACCTACGAGCAGTACTTC. Its protein is CASSLATGTYEQYF.

The sample holds many counts of this clonotype. The genes are TRBV27 and TRBJ2-7, with TRBD1 matching over 7 bases. The CDR3 covers 14 residues. Germline V gene data show CDR1 as MNHEY and CDR2 as SMNVEV (reference sequence). V lost 3 bases to trimming and J lost 4 bases; unmatched junction nucleotides: 6. DNA for the CDR3: TGTGCCAGCAGTTTTCGCGGACAGGTTTACGAGCAGTACTTC. Its protein is CASSFRGQVYEQYF.

Ten or more counts support this clonotype. V and J are TRBV4-3 and TRBJ1-4; 7 bases line up with TRBD1. This CDR3 is built from 15 residues. J lost 6 bases, V lost 2 bases, and 6 bases had no gene match. The germline gives CDR1 LGHNA, CDR2 YSLEER. The CDR3 region has the DNA TGCGCCAGCAGCCAAACGACAGGGAGAGATGAAAAACTGTTTTTT. It specifies CASSQTTGRDEKLFF.

The table lists this clonotype with many counts. V usage is TRBV7-9 and J usage is TRBJ2-1; TRBD2 agrees at 7 bases. This CDR3 has 13 residues. Germline CDR1 reads SEHNR; CDR2 reads FQNEAQ (reference sequence). Trimming took 5 bases from V and 8 from J; bases not matched to a gene: 6. Here the CDR3 DNA reads TGTGCCAGCAGCCCACTCAGCGGGGATGAGCAGTTCTTC. Protein product: CASSPLSGDEQFF.